This T cell receptor beta chain appears in the sequencing data of a study of blood T cell repertoires in COVID-19. Study at large: The origin of the acute and convalescent COVID-19 samples was the United States, Italy and Spain. Nucleic acid was either cDNA or gDNA, and it came from T cells, B-cell-depleted T cells, or PBMCs.

This table comes from immunoSEQ multiplex PCR, and its TCRdb copy is limited to in-frame clones, with some not included. The sample holds more than 150,000 clones; about four fifths are singletons and the top ten take 10% to 15%. Germline CDR1 and CDR2: LNHDA and SQIVND (reference sequence). CDR3 length: 13 amino acids. Trimming took off 5 bases at V and 2 bases at J, with 9 bases between the two ends. This sequence was found in a woman aged 80 or older with COVID-19, enrolled during active disease. This sequence joins TRBV19 and TRBJ1-1, with D unclear. The material sequenced was peripheral blood. CDR3 amino acids: CASSSTFNTEAFF. The CDR3 nucleotides are TGTGCCAGTAGTTCAACATTTAACACTGAAGCTTTCTTT.